This T cell receptor beta chain emerged from a study of blood T cell repertoires in COVID-19 (dated by TCRdb to 2020 to 2021). Looking at the study overall: Recovered participants in ImmuneRACE Cohort 3 were defined as having two consecutive negative NP/OP PCR tests, clearance from a healthcare professional, or resolution of symptoms. Collaborator samples came from the United States, Italy and Spain and covered acute and convalescent phases of COVID-19. The material from the prospective study consisted of cDNA or gDNA derived from T cells, B-cell-depleted T cells, or PBMCs. Deeply sampled blood TCRbeta repertoires from subjects exposed to, actively infected with, or recovered from COVID-19 were included in the dataset. A freely available public database, intended as a resource for researchers studying the immune response to SARS-CoV-2, is where the repertoires were released. The samples were drawn from two sources: the first 160 participants of the ongoing ImmuneRACE study, and approximately 1,300 subjects contributed by 6 global collaborators. Nearly every sample came with metadata listing a de-identified subject ID, COVID-19 status, age in years and sex. Where HLA class I and class II types were available, the types were taken from metadata supplied by the sample provider, not from assay-based typing. The paper as a whole reports these results and caveats: How much clinical and demographic metadata was included differed by source and by participant, and the metadata was provided uncurated.

The CDR3 goes from the cysteine to the phenylalanine over 16 residues. Of all the DNA, just the CDR3 is kept, 48 bases in frame from base 1. The germline ends are 14 bases apart after V is trimmed by 2 bases and J by 2 bases. The germline V gene supplies CDR1 SGHTA and CDR2 FQGNSA. TCRbeta CDR3 regions were amplified from genomic DNA by means of the immunoSEQ Assay, a bias-controlled multiplex PCR. Per the authors' processing: The number of nucleated cells in each sample was estimated by amplification of reference gene primers within the assay. Sequence reads were collapsed and filtered to measure the absolute abundance of every unique TCRbeta CDR3 rearrangement. For each sample, productive Simpson clonality was calculated by taking the square root of Simpson's diversity index across productive rearrangements. The clones in this table, taken by TCRdb from immuneACCESS, are in-frame only. Not every clone is retained; where verified, under half of the shortfall comes from an unresolved V gene, and the cause of the rest is unknown. Clonal size and the V and J genes are those of that table, whereas D and trimming came from the DNA. The sample table records fewer than 350,000 clones; approximately 90% of these occur just once. In total, the top ten clones hold 2% to 2.5% of the sample.

As concerns this clone: Its target antigen remains unknown. Per-nucleotide qualities are absent, and no much larger clonotype sits a single base away.

In the prospective study, participants were roughly 18 to 100 years old, resided in about two dozen geographic areas of the United States, and were enrolled through a virtual design. In the prospective study, cohorts were assigned on the basis of participant-reported clinical history obtained from a screening survey and a study questionnaire. In the prospective study, whole blood, serum and a nasopharyngeal or oropharyngeal swab were collected from each participant by mobile phlebotomists. Prospective study participants could optionally give additional blood draws and questionnaires over an approximately two-month period. Blood samples from the prospective study were shipped frozen or at room temperature prior to DNA extraction.

The sequencing sample was made of PBMCs or T cells enriched from blood (not recorded which). The sequence came from a woman in her fifties or sixties in a cohort exposed to, infected with or recovered from COVID-19 (not recorded which). The rearranged segments are TRBV7-2 and TRBJ2-3; too little of a D gene remains to name it. For the CDR3, the sequence is CASSLIGTIYTDTQYF. The DNA sequence follows: TGTGCCAGCAGCTTAATAGGAACTATTTACACAGATACGCAGTATTTT.